The 21 T cell receptor beta chains given below trace back to one sample, sequenced in a study of T cell responses to AZD1222 COVID-19 vaccine. The assay was immunoSEQ multiplex PCR, and TCRdb's table has in-frame clones only and misses some. The table records tens of thousands of clones, over 75% of them present only once. The sequences come from peripheral blood, collected 28 days after the second AZD1222 dose. The receptor set was obtained from an adult who received the AZD1222 COVID-19 vaccine.

The chain joins TRBV28 to TRBJ2-7; a possible D gene is TRBD1 (6 bases). CDR1 is MDHEN, CDR2 SYDVKM, per germline. The V and J ends lost 4 bases and 1 base respectively, with 14 bases between them. This CDR3 contains 15 residues. The CDR3 bases are TGTGCCAGCAGTTCTACAGGGCAACTTTCCTACGAGCAGTACTTC. Its translation: CASSSTGQLSYEQYF.

The chain couples TRBV6-2 or TRBV6-3 to TRBJ2-2, with unresolved D. Per germline, CDR1 MNHEY and CDR2 SVGEGT. V was cut by 5 bases and J by 4 bases, with 14 bases left in between. The CDR3 extends over 15 amino acids. The CDR3 nucleotides read TGTGCCAGCAGTCCCGCCCAGGAGCCCACCGGGGAGCTGTTTTTT. This codes for CASSPAQEPTGELFF.

The CDR3 DNA is TGTGCCACCAGCAGGGACAGGGCAAGGAGCACTGAAGCTTTCTTT. It codes for CATSRDRARSTEAFF. V is TRBV15 and J is TRBJ1-1; 8 nucleotides line up with TRBD1. The length of the CDR3 is 15 residues. J was trimmed by 4 bases and V by 3 bases; bases with no gene match: 7. Germline values: CDR1 LNHNV, CDR2 YYDKDF (reference sequence).

The chain couples TRBV29-1 to TRBJ1-1, with 7 bases fitting TRBD1. V shed 6 bases and J 8 bases; nucleotides not matched to a gene: 6. CDR1 SQVTM and CDR2 ANQGSEA come from the germline V gene. This CDR3 has 11 residues. This chain's CDR3 is CSVKGAAEAFF. The CDR3 nucleotides are TGCAGCGTCAAGGGGGCGGCAGAAGCTTTCTTT.

V is TRBV28 and J is TRBJ1-4; the D gene is possibly TRBD1 (5 bases). The ends were cut back, 1 base at V and 8 bases at J, with 17 bases in the middle. This CDR3 spans 16 amino acids. CDR1 and CDR2 from the germline V gene are MDHEN and SYDVKM. Written as DNA, the CDR3 is TGTGCCAGCAGTTTATCTGCAGGGCGGTCGCGGGAAAAACTGTTTTTT. Amino acids: CASSLSAGRSREKLFF.

This chain joins TRBV11-2 and TRBJ1-3, with D hard to call. The V end lost 6 bases, the J end lost 3 bases, and 12 bases lay between the germline ends. Germline V CDR1 and CDR2: SGHAT, FQNNGV. The length of the CDR3 is 14 residues. CDR3 DNA: TGTGCCAGCAGGCCCGGCGGGTTTGGAAACACCATATATTTT. It codes for CASRPGGFGNTIYF. The whole variable domain, remainder taken from reference TRBV11-2 and TRBJ1-3, is EAGVAQSPRYKIIEKRQSVAFWCNPISGHATLYWYQQILGQGPKLLIQFQNNGVVDDSQLPKDRFSAERLKGVDSTLKIQPAKLEDSAVYLCASRPGGFGNTIYFGEGSWLTVV.

V and J are TRBV7-3 and TRBJ2-1; D tentatively fits TRBD1 or TRBD2 (5 bases each). The germline V and J ends were trimmed by 2 bases and 10 bases, with 18 bases remaining between them. The CDR3 is made up of 15 amino acids. The germline CDR1 and CDR2 sequences are SGHTA and FQGTGA. CDR3 sequence: CASSLGTGLSSEQFF. DNA of the CDR3: TGTGCCAGCAGCTTAGGTACAGGACTCTCCAGCGAGCAGTTCTTC.

The chain uses TRBV7-8 and TRBJ2-7; D gene uncertain. CDR1 and CDR2 (germline): SGHVS, FQNEAQ. The CDR3 totals 17 residues. The V and J ends lost 1 base and 0 bases respectively, with 16 bases between them. The CDR3 bases are TGTGCCAGCAGCTTAGAATCCTCGTGGCAAGCCTCCTACGAGCAGTACTTC. This encodes CASSLESSWQASYEQYF.

V usage is TRBV6-5 and J usage is TRBJ2-7; the match to TRBD2 covers 12 bases. Germline CDR1 and CDR2: MNHEY and SVGAGI. The length of the CDR3 is 13 residues. V dropped 6 bases and J dropped 6; count of bases not matched to a gene: 3. The CDR3: CASRGLAGSEQYF. The CDR3 DNA sequence: TGTGCCAGCAGAGGACTAGCGGGATCCGAGCAGTACTTC.

The chain combines TRBV29-1 with TRBJ2-1, with 9 bases lining up with TRBD2. Germline V gene sequence: CDR1 SQVTM, CDR2 ANQGSEA. J was trimmed by 2 bases and V by 4 bases; bases with no gene match: 0. The CDR3 spans 13 residues. CDR3 residues: CSVGGGAYNEQFF. DNA for the CDR3: TGCAGCGTTGGCGGGGGGGCCTACAATGAGCAGTTCTTC.

The V gene is TRBV18, the J gene TRBJ2-5; 7 nucleotides match TRBD1. Germline trimming cut 4 bases from V and 1 base from J; bases unmatched to any gene: 3. The CDR3 spans 14 residues. From germline, CDR1 is KGHSH and CDR2 LQKENI. The CDR3 is CASSQGQSQETQYF. CDR3 DNA sequence: TGTGCCAGCTCACAGGGACAGAGCCAAGAGACCCAGTACTTC.

This clone appeared once. The J gene is TRBJ2-1, the V gene TRBV6-5; D is perhaps TRBD2 (6 bases). There are 14 residues in the CDR3. V shed 3 bases and J shed 1 base, with 7 bases lying between them. Germline V gene lookup returns CDR1 MNHEY and CDR2 SVGAGI. The CDR3 nucleotides are TGTGCCAGCAGTTATCGGGAGTCCTACAATGAGCAGTTCTTC. As protein: CASSYRESYNEQFF.

The CDR3 nucleotides are TGCAGTGCTAGTAGAAGCGGGAGGGCCGGAGCAGATACGCAGTATTTT. Translation: CSASRSGRAGADTQYF. The gene calls are TRBV20-1 and TRBJ2-3, with 10 bases fitting TRBD2. This CDR3 has 16 residues. The V and J ends lost 3 bases and 4 bases, in that order; junction bases with no gene match: 10. The germline CDR1 and CDR2 sequences are DFQATT and SNEGSKA (reference sequence).

This clone was detected only once. The chain joins TRBV28 to TRBJ2-7, with 14 bases identical to TRBD2. V shed 7 bases and J 4 bases; nucleotides not matched to a gene: 12. The CDR3 is 17 amino acids. Germline V gene sequence: CDR1 MDHEN, CDR2 SYDVKM. The CDR3 loop is CASMALRGTSGSYEQYF. The CDR3 bases are TGTGCCAGCATGGCCCTACGAGGGACTAGCGGGAGTTACGAGCAGTACTTC.

V gene TRBV27 combines with J gene TRBJ2-7, with D tentatively TRBD1 or TRBD2 (8 bases each). Trimming shortened V by 11 bases and J by 2 bases, and 22 bases separated the two germline ends. In germline, CDR1 is MNHEY, CDR2 SMNVEV (reference sequence). The CDR3 has 15 residues. CDR3 protein: CAGGQGREGTYEQYF. The CDR3 DNA follows: TGTGCCGGAGGACAGGGACGGGAGGGGACCTACGAGCAGTACTTC.

The rearrangement links TRBV4-1 to TRBJ2-1, with a tentative D call TRBD1 (6 bases). This CDR3 spans 19 amino acids. Germline V gives CDR1 MGHRA, CDR2 YSYEKL. V dropped 2 bases and J dropped 0 bases, with 20 bases sitting between them. Here the CDR3 reads CASSQKGVSAQSSYNEQFF. The CDR3 nucleotides are TGCGCCAGCAGCCAAAAGGGGGTCTCAGCTCAGAGCTCCTACAATGAGCAGTTCTTC.

The CDR3 region is CASSLAGGGQPQHF. DNA of the CDR3: TGTGCCAGCAGTTTAGCAGGGGGCGGTCAGCCCCAGCATTTT. The chain is built from TRBV27 and TRBJ1-5; 8 bases are a match to TRBD1. The ends lost 2 bases at V and 6 bases at J; junction bases unmatched: 3. Per the germline V gene, CDR1 is MNHEY and CDR2 is SMNVEV (reference sequence). This CDR3 has 14 residues.

The chain carries TRBV25-1 and TRBJ1-3; D remains ambiguous. The V end was cut by 5 bases, the J end by 4 bases, with 12 bases between. The CDR3 covers 14 residues. Germline CDR1 is MGHDK and CDR2 is SYGVNS. CDR3 in DNA: TGTGCCAGCAGTATGGTGGGGTCCGGAAACACCATATATTTT. It encodes CASSMVGSGNTIYF.

In its sample, this clone was seen once. This chain links TRBV28 with TRBJ1-2, with TRBD1 identical over 7 bases. Germline-derived CDR1 and CDR2 are MDHEN and SYDVKM. The J segment lost 1 base and the V segment lost 6 bases, leaving 11 bases of the junction unmatched. CDR3 length: 16 amino acids. The CDR3 bases are TGTGCCAGCAGACAGGGGTTGGGCAGCTTTAACTATGGCTACACCTTC. It yields the protein CASRQGLGSFNYGYTF.

The chain uses TRBV4-3 and TRBJ2-1; TRBD2 is a possible D gene (5 bases). Germline assignment: CDR1 LGHNA and CDR2 YSLEER. The ends were cut back, 0 bases at V and 4 bases at J, with 22 bases in the middle. The CDR3 contains 19 residues. The CDR3 protein is CASSQDPEAAGFKYNEQFF. CDR3 DNA: TGCGCCAGCAGCCAAGATCCTGAGGCTGCGGGCTTTAAATACAATGAGCAGTTCTTC.

As regards this clone: The CDR3 does not end in the conserved phenylalanine or tryptophan, so this is likely a read error. The DNA is omitted, as the CDR3 cannot be located on it reliably, and the CDR3 follows TCRdb's listing. This rearrangement joins TRBV19 to TRBJ1-2; the listed D gene, TRBD1, was not tested against the DNA. With termini counted, the CDR3 has 12 amino acids. Germline V gene sequence: CDR1 LNHDA, CDR2 SQIVND (reference sequence). CDR3 protein: CASSNTGQGPSV.